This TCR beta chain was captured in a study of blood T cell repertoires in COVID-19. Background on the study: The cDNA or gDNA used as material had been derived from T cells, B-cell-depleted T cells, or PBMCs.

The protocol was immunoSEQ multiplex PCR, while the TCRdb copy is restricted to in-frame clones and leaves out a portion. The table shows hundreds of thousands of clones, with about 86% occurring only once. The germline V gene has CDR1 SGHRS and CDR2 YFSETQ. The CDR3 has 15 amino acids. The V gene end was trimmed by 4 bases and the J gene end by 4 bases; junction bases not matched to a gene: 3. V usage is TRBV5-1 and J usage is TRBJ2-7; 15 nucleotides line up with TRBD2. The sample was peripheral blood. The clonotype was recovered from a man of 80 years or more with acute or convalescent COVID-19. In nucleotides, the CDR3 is TGCGCCAGCAGCCTCGGGACTAGCGGGAGGTACGAGCAGTACTTC. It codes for CASSLGTSGRYEQYF.